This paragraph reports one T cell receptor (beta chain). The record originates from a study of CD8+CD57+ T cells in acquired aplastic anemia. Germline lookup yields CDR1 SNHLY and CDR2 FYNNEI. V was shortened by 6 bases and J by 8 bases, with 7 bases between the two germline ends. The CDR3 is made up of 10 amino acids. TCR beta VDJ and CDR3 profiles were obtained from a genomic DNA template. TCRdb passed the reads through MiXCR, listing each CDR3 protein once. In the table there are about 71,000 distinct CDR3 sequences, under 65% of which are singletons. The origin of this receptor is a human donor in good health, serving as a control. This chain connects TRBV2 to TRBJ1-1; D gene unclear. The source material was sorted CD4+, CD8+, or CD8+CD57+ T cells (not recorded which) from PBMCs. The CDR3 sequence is CASRTREAFF. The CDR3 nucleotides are TGTGCCAGCAGGACCAGGGAAGCTTTCTTT.